The sequence of this T cell receptor (beta chain) was determined in a study of CD4 and CD8 cells across lung adenocarcinoma regions. Samples came from patients with localized non-small cell lung adenocarcinoma. TCRdb re-called the PCR reads with MiXCR, one entry per CDR3 protein. This sample has about 20,000 distinct CDR3 sequences, with roughly 56% found just once. Relative to its sample, this clonotype is medium-sized (0.01 to 0.1%). This CDR3 has 14 residues. The V end lost 2 bases, the J end lost 4 bases, and 11 bases lay between the germline ends. From germline, CDR1 is MNHNS and CDR2 SASEGT. This TCR was recovered from a female donor with lung adenocarcinoma. The CD4 and CD8 labels of this study may be unreliable. This sequence joins TRBV6-1 and TRBJ1-2; a weak D match, TRBD1 (5 bases). Specimen: CD8+ T cells from the center of a lung tumor. The CDR3: CASSERRQSYGYTF. The CDR3 coding sequence is TGTGCCAGCAGTGAAAGGAGACAGTCCTATGGCTACACCTTC.